Following are 13 T cell receptor beta chains from one sample sequenced in a study of graft-versus-host responses after intestinal transplantation. Sequenced by immunoSEQ multiplex PCR; TCRdb stores in-frame clones only, minus some. The table lists approximately 26,000 clones, 75% to 90% of them singletons. This specimen consisted of PBMCs, obtained roughly 29 days after intestinal transplant. The receptors derive from a human patient who received an intestinal transplant, so some T cells may come from the graft donor.

The chain recombines TRBV2 with TRBJ2-3; no reliable D call. V gave up 10 bases and J gave up 2 bases, with 16 bases separating them. There are 14 residues in the CDR3. CDR1 and CDR2 (germline): SNHLY, FYNNEI. The CDR3 DNA follows: TGTGCCACCGCCGCCCTAGGGTCCACAGATACGCAGTATTTT. Translation gives CATAALGSTDTQYF.

This clone was detected a few times. The chain uses TRBV15 and TRBJ2-7; tentatively, D is TRBD1 (6 bases). Germline values: CDR1 LNHNV, CDR2 YYDKDF (reference sequence). Trimming removed 3 bases from V and 4 bases from J, with 10 bases in between. This CDR3 has 13 amino acids. CDR3 protein: CATSSRGGYEQYF. CDR3 sequence (DNA): TGTGCCACCAGCAGCAGGGGTGGGTACGAGCAGTACTTC.

The chain joins TRBV10-1 to TRBJ2-2; possible D gene TRBD1, 5 bases. Trimming took 7 bases from V and 2 from J, leaving 8 bases between them. The V gene's germline CDR1 is WNHNN and CDR2 SYGVQD (reference sequence). This CDR3 has 13 residues. CDR3 in amino acids: CASKQGNTGELFF. CDR3 bases: TGCGCCAGCAAGCAGGGTAACACCGGGGAGCTGTTTTTT.

The J gene is TRBJ2-4, the V gene TRBV5-1; D is unclear. The CDR3 is made up of 14 amino acids. The germline V gene encodes CDR1 SGHRS and CDR2 YFSETQ. Trimming removed 5 bases at V and 0 bases at J, with 9 bases between. In DNA form, the CDR3 reads TGCGCCAGCAGTAATTGGGGAGCCAAAAACATTCAGTACTTC. Translating it yields CASSNWGAKNIQYF.

This clone was observed once. V usage is TRBV4-1 and J usage is TRBJ2-4, with 9 bases that match TRBD1. Per germline, CDR1 MGHRA and CDR2 YSYEKL. This CDR3 has 19 amino acids. Trimming cost V 0 bases and J 8 bases; bases outside gene matches: 17. This CDR3 is CASSQDGWTGAAPGDIQYF. CDR3 DNA: TGCGCCAGCAGCCAAGACGGGTGGACAGGGGCCGCCCCCGGGGACATTCAGTACTTC.

Here the CDR3 reads CAIGGDGPYEQYF. Here the CDR3 DNA reads TGTGCCATCGGAGGGGACGGACCCTACGAGCAGTACTTC. The chain links TRBV10-3 to TRBJ2-7; perhaps TRBD2 as D (6 bases). CDR3 length equals 13 residues. Germline V CDR1 and CDR2: ENHRY, SYGVKD. Trimming took 8 bases from V and 2 from J, leaving 13 bases between them.

The chain combines TRBV9 with TRBJ2-7; 9 bases agree with TRBD1. J gave up 2 bases and V 4 bases, and 4 bases lay outside the gene matches. CDR1 and CDR2 from the germline V gene are SGDLS and YYNGEE. This CDR3 comprises 14 residues. CDR3 sequence: CASSPGQGTYEQYF. CDR3 nucleotides: TGTGCCAGCAGCCCCGGACAGGGGACCTACGAGCAGTACTTC.

V usage is TRBV6-5 and J usage is TRBJ2-3; perhaps D is TRBD1 or TRBD2 (6 bases each). Per germline, CDR1 MNHEY and CDR2 SVGAGI. This CDR3 region has 14 residues. The germline V and J ends were trimmed by 4 bases and 2 bases, with 10 bases remaining between them. CDR3 loop: CASSWGAVTDTQYF. DNA for the CDR3: TGTGCCAGCAGTTGGGGGGCCGTCACAGATACGCAGTATTTT.

This chain uses TRBV7-9 with TRBJ1-1, with TRBD1 as a possible D gene (6 bases). V lost 5 bases to trimming and J lost 5 bases, with 9 bases between them. CDR1 SEHNR and CDR2 FQNEAQ come from the germline V gene (reference sequence). The CDR3 spans 12 residues. In nucleotides, the CDR3 is TGTGCCAGCAGCGTAGGGGGAACTGAAGCTTTCTTT. This gives the protein CASSVGGTEAFF.

J is TRBJ2-3 and V is TRBV28; 10 bases agree with TRBD2. Germline V gives CDR1 MDHEN, CDR2 SYDVKM. J was trimmed by 4 bases and V by 2 bases; bases with no gene match: 15. The CDR3 is made up of 19 amino acids. In nucleotides, the CDR3 is TGTGCCAGCAGTTTAGGCAGGTGGACTAGCGGCCCAGTGGCAGATACGCAGTATTTT. Protein product: CASSLGRWTSGPVADTQYF.

The V gene is TRBV12-5, the J gene TRBJ2-3; TRBD2 aligns across 8 bases. The V gene's germline CDR1 is LGHNT and CDR2 FRNRAP. This CDR3 spans 16 amino acids. V shed 0 bases, J shed 1 base, and the junction held 3 bases outside the gene matches. CDR3 amino acids: CASGLVLRGGTDTQYF. In DNA form, the CDR3 reads TGTGCTAGTGGTTTGGTATTGCGGGGGGGCACAGATACGCAGTATTTT.

This clone appeared a single time. The V gene is TRBV5-1, the J gene TRBJ2-3; 10 bases are shared with TRBD2. The CDR3 totals 18 residues. V lost 0 bases and J lost 10; bases outside the gene matches: 17. Germline V gene data show CDR1 as SGHRS and CDR2 as YFSETQ. The CDR3 loop reads CASSLVTGRLAGATAQYF. Written as DNA, the CDR3 is TGCGCCAGCAGCTTGGTAACTGGTCGGCTAGCGGGAGCTACGGCGCAGTATTTT.

The rearrangement links TRBV6-6 to TRBJ2-7, with 7 bases identical to TRBD1. The CDR3 extends over 14 amino acids. The V gene's germline CDR1 is MNHNY and CDR2 SVGAGI (reference sequence). V lost 6 bases to trimming and J lost 0 bases; unmatched junction nucleotides: 5. CDR3 sequence (DNA): TGTGCCAGCAGAATAGGACAGGACTCCTACGAGCAGTACTTC. Translated: CASRIGQDSYEQYF.